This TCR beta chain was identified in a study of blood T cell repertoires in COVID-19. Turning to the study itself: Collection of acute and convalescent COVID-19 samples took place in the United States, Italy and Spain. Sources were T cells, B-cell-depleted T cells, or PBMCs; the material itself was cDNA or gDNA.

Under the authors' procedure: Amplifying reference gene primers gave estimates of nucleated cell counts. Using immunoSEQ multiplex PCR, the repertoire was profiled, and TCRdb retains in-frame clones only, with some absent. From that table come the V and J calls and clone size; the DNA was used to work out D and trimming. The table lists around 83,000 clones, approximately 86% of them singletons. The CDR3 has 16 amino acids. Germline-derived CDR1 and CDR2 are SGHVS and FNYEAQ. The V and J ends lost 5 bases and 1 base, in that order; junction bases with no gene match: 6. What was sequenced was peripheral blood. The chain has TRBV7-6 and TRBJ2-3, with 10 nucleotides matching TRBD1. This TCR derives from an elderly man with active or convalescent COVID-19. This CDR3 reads CASSTWTGGGTDTQYF. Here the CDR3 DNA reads TGTGCCAGCAGCACCTGGACAGGGGGGGGCACAGATACGCAGTATTTT.